This TCR beta chain emerged from a study of T cell responses to AZD1222 COVID-19 vaccine. Study outcomes and limitations: Nearly half of spike-specific TCRs reportedly target unmutated variant regions. Spike-specific TCR breadth and depth rose after two AZD1222 doses.

The CDR3 runs 14 residues. The germline V gene has CDR1 MNHNS and CDR2 SASEGT. V lost 0 bases to trimming and J lost 10 bases, with 12 bases between them. To note about this clone: Its antigen is not identified.

Only in-frame clones appear in the TCRdb table, and some are missing; sequencing was by immunoSEQ multiplex PCR. Among over 70,000 clones, 85% to 90% were seen once, and the ten largest hold 9.3%. The sequencing used peripheral blood, collected 28 days after the second AZD1222 dose. The source is an adult who received the AZD1222 COVID-19 vaccine. V is TRBV6-1 and J is TRBJ1-4; TRBD1 is a possible D gene (6 bases). Written as DNA, the CDR3 is TGTGCCAGCAGTGAAGCCCCCTCGACAGGAAAACTGTTTTTT. Translation gives CASSEAPSTGKLFF.